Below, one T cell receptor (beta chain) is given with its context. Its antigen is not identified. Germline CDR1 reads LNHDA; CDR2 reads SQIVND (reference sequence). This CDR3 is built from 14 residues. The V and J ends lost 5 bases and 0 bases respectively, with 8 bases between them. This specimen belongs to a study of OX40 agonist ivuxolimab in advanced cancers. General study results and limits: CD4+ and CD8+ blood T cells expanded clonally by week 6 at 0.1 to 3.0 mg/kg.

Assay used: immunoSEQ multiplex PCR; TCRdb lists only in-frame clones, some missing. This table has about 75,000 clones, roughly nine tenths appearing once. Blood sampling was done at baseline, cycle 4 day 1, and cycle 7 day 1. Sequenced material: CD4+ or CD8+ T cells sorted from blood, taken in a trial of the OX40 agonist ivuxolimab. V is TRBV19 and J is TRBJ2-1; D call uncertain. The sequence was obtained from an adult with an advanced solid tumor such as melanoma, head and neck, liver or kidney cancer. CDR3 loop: CASSDRSSYNEQFF. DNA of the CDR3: TGTGCCAGTAGTGACCGAAGCTCCTACAATGAGCAGTTCTTC. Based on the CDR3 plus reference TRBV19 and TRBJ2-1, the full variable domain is DGGITQSPKYLFRKEGQNVTLSCEQNLNHDAMYWYRQDPGQGLRLIYYSQIVNDFQKGDIAEGYSVSREKKESFPLTVTSAQKNPTAFYLCASSDRSSYNEQFFGPGTRLTVL.